The source of this TCR beta chain is a study of blood T cell repertoires in COVID-19. At the level of the study: From the United States, Italy and Spain came samples of acute and convalescent COVID-19. In each case, the material was cDNA or gDNA derived from T cells, B-cell-depleted T cells, or PBMCs.

As originally analysed: From reference gene primer amplification, estimates of nucleated cell counts were derived. Sequenced by immunoSEQ multiplex PCR; TCRdb stores in-frame clones only, minus some. The D gene and trimming were derived from the DNA, and the V and J assignments and clone size from that table. Of under 85,000 clones listed, around 90% are singletons. V shed 4 bases, J shed 6 bases, and the junction held 4 bases outside the gene matches. Looked up from germline, CDR1 is SGDLS and CDR2 is YYNGEE. The CDR3 totals 13 residues. This sequence was found in a man over 45 with acute or convalescent COVID-19. The rearrangement uses TRBV9 and TRBJ2-7; 10 bases line up with TRBD1. Sequencing was done on a sample of peripheral blood. The CDR3 region has the DNA TGTGCCAGCAGCCGGACAGGGGGTAGCGAGCAGTACTTC. Translated: CASSRTGGSEQYF. Filled out from reference TRBV9 and TRBJ2-7, the complete variable domain reads DSGVTQTPKHLITATGQRVTLRCSPRSGDLSVYWYQQSLDQGLQFLIQYYNGEERAKGNILERFSAQQFPDLHSELNLSSLELGDSALYFCASSRTGGSEQYFGPGTRLTVT.